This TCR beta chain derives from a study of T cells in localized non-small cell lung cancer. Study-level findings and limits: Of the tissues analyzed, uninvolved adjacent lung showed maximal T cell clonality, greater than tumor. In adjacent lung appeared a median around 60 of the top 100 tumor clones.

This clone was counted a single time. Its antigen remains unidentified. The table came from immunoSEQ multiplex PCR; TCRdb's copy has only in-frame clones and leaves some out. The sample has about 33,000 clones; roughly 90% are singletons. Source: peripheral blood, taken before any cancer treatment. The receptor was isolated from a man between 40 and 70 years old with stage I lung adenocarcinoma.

In DNA, the CDR3 is TGTGCCAGCGGGGGCCGCGAGGTTGGGGAGCAGTACTTC. Amino acid sequence: CASGGREVGEQYF. This chain connects TRBV6-1 to TRBJ2-7; D perhaps matches TRBD1 (6 bases). Germline assignment: CDR1 MNHNS and CDR2 SASEGT. This CDR3 comprises 13 residues. V lost 8 bases and J 7 bases, leaving 18 bases between the germline ends.